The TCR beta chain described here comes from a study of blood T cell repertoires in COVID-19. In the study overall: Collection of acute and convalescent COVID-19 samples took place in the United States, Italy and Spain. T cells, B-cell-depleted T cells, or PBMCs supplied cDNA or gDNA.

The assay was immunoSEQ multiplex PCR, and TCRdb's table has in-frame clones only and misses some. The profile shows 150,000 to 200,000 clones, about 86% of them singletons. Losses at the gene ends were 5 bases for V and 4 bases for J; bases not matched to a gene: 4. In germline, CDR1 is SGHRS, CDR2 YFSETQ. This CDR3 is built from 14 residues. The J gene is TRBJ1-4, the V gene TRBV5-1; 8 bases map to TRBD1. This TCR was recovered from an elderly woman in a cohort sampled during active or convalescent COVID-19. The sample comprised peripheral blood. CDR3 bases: TGCGCCAGCAGTACCGGGACAGGTAATGAAAAACTGTTTTTT. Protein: CASSTGTGNEKLFF.